The T cell receptor (beta chain) under discussion was sequenced for a study of T cell repertoires in cytomegalovirus infection. Overall study context: CMV infection and matching HLA type were both indicated by public TCR beta signatures.

At least ten counts were recorded for this clonotype. Its matching antigen is unknown. The germline gene is not matched at one end of the junction; a read error may be the cause. TCRdb passed the reads through MiXCR, listing each CDR3 protein once. The table records under 800,000 distinct CDR3 sequences, more than 20% of them present only once. Study-wide findings and caveats: CMV carriers having the relevant HLA were flagged by cumulative public TCR beta family frequency. Clonotypes of TCR beta that were HLA-C-restricted and CMV-specific dominated the ex vivo response.

Germline-derived CDR1 and CDR2 are WSHSY and SAAADI. The CDR3 length is 11 residues. This chain connects TRBV10-2 to TRBJ2-7; no definite D call. The source of this sequence is a human donor in good health (CMV status not recorded). Some clones in this sample may be carry-over from other donors' samples. Sample: CD8+ T cells from PBMCs. The CDR3 DNA reads TGTGCCAGCAGCGAAAGCTACGAGCAGTACTTC. Encoded protein: CASSESYEQYF.